This TCR beta chain was found in a study of T cells after yellow fever vaccination. In TCRdb, the 5' RACE reads were re-called with MiXCR into one record per CDR3 protein. Of about 130,000 distinct CDR3 sequences listed, over 8% are singletons. This specimen consisted of CD8+ T cells sorted from PBMCs, obtained on the day of the yellow fever booster vaccination. This TCR was recovered from a man between 18 and 29 years old who received the YFV17D yellow fever vaccine.

The CDR3 is CASSQALQEAVLSGELFF. CDR3 DNA sequence: TGCGCCAGCAGCCAAGCTCTACAAGAGGCGGTCCTTTCAGGGGAGCTGTTTTTT. The chain links TRBV4-3 to TRBJ2-2; D call uncertain. This CDR3 is built from 18 residues. CDR1 is LGHNA and CDR2 is YSLEER in the germline V gene. Trimming removed 1 base at V and 8 bases at J, with 23 bases between.